Listed here are 9 T cell receptor beta chains from one sample, sequenced in a study of technical replicates of blood from several donors. Profiling relied on immunoSEQ multiplex PCR, and the TCRdb table lists in-frame clones only, not all of them. Here the sample spans over 50,000 clones, more than 95% being singletons. Sequencing input: T cells isolated from PBMCs. Receptors were obtained from a human donor in good health.

The chain has TRBV6-1 and TRBJ1-2; D is possibly TRBD1 (5 bases). CDR3 size: 13 residues. The V and J ends lost 3 bases and 9 bases respectively, with 14 bases between them. Germline loops: CDR1 MNHNS, CDR2 SASEGT. CDR3 sequence (DNA): TGTGCCAGCAGTGACTGGCTCCTGGGGCGCTACACCTTC. Amino acid sequence: CASSDWLLGRYTF.

This rearrangement joins TRBV5-6 to TRBJ2-7, with D possibly TRBD1 on 6 matching bases. The ends were cut back, 4 bases at V and 4 bases at J, with 15 bases in the middle. The germline CDR1 and CDR2 sequences are SGHDT and YYEEEE. The CDR3 is made up of 14 amino acids. The CDR3: CASSNTGHKYEQYF. The CDR3 nucleotides read TGTGCCAGCAGCAATACGGGACACAAGTACGAGCAGTACTTC.

The chain uses TRBV27 and TRBJ2-5; 9 nucleotides align to TRBD1. This CDR3 contains 16 residues. The V gene's germline CDR1 is MNHEY and CDR2 SMNVEV (reference sequence). Germline trimming cut 6 bases from V and 5 bases from J; bases unmatched to any gene: 13. The CDR3, as DNA: TGTGCCAGCAGCTTAGGGATAGGACAGGGGCAGGAGACCCAGTACTTC. Translated, it gives CASSLGIGQGQETQYF.

The rearrangement uses TRBV28 and TRBJ1-2; 9 bases map to TRBD1. CDR1 is MDHEN, CDR2 SYDVKM, per germline. The CDR3 is made up of 13 amino acids. J lost 8 bases, V lost 6 bases, and 7 bases had no gene match. The CDR3 loop reads CASSRRTGEGYTF. The CDR3 region has the DNA TGTGCCAGCAGCCGCCGGACAGGGGAGGGCTACACCTTC.

This clone has a single count. The gene calls are TRBV7-9 and TRBJ1-3; 9 nucleotides match TRBD1. The CDR3 totals 19 residues. Per germline, CDR1 SEHNR and CDR2 FQNEAQ (reference sequence). J was trimmed by 2 bases and V by 6 bases; bases with no gene match: 17. As DNA, the CDR3 is TGTGCCAGCAGAAGGTGGGGAAAGACAGGGGGAAAGGCTGGAAACACCATATATTTT. Translating it yields CASRRWGKTGGKAGNTIYF. The entire variable domain, with the rest obtained from reference TRBV7-9 and TRBJ1-3, is as follows: DTGVSQNPRHKITKRGQNVTFRCDPISEHNRLYWYRQTLGQGPEFLTYFQNEAQLEKSRLLSDRFSAERPKGSFSTLEIQRTEQGDSAMYLCASRRWGKTGGKAGNTIYFGEGSWLTVV.

The chain links TRBV5-4 to TRBJ1-1; D gene unclear. The CDR3 spans 12 residues. The germline V and J ends were trimmed by 8 bases and 1 base, with 9 bases remaining between them. Germline CDR1 reads SGHNT; CDR2 reads YYREEE (reference sequence). DNA for the CDR3: TGTGCCAGTGCTGTTAGGAACACTGAAGCTTTCTTT. Its translation: CASAVRNTEAFF.

CDR3: CASSLDMAGNQPQHF. As DNA, the CDR3 is TGCGCCAGCAGCTTGGATATGGCAGGCAATCAGCCCCAGCATTTT. This sequence joins TRBV5-1 and TRBJ1-5; no clear D gene. Trimming removed 0 bases from V and 2 bases from J, with 9 bases in between. CDR1 is SGHRS and CDR2 is YFSETQ in the germline V gene. This CDR3 comprises 15 residues.

The rearrangement links TRBV5-4 to TRBJ2-7; 7 bases fit TRBD2. There are 14 residues in the CDR3. Germline CDR1 is SGHNT and CDR2 is YYREEE (reference sequence). Germline trimming cut 2 bases from V and 4 bases from J; bases unmatched to any gene: 6. CDR3 sequence: CASSFTGTTYEQYF. In nucleotides, the CDR3 is TGTGCCAGCAGCTTTACCGGGACTACGTACGAGCAGTACTTC.

This clone came up once. This sequence joins TRBV5-5 and TRBJ1-6; a weak D match, TRBD1 (6 bases). The CDR3 contains 17 residues. Germline CDR1 is SGHKS and CDR2 is YYEKEE (reference sequence). Trimming pared 4 bases from V and 4 bases from J, leaving 18 bases between. CDR3 sequence: CASSPYGDIPYNSPLHF. CDR3 DNA: TGTGCCAGCAGCCCCTACGGGGACATCCCGTATAATTCACCCCTCCACTTT.